Following are 7 T cell receptor beta chains from one sample sequenced in a study of T cell changes during pregnancy in multiple sclerosis. Some clones are missing from TCRdb's copy, which holds only in-frame ones; the method was immunoSEQ multiplex PCR. The sample holds tens of thousands of clones; approximately 91% are singletons and the top ten take approximately 1.5%. Here the sequenced sample was peripheral blood, taken in the third trimester of pregnancy. Source of these receptors: a female donor with multiple sclerosis, enrolled in a pregnancy study.

The chain recombines TRBV5-8 with TRBJ1-1; D gene uncertain. Between the trimmed V and J ends, which lost 1 base and 3 bases, there was a span of 7 bases. The CDR3 has 13 residues. Per the germline V gene, CDR1 is SGHTS and CDR2 is YDEGEE. The CDR3 DNA is TGTGCCAGCAGCTTGCATCCAGACACTGAAGCTTTCTTT. Translation: CASSLHPDTEAFF. The full variable domain, with the rest looked up from reference TRBV5-8 and TRBJ1-1, is EAGVTQSPTHLIKTRGQQATLRCSPISGHTSVYWYQQALGLGLQFLLWYDEGEERNRGNFPPRFSGRQFPNYSSELNVNALELEDSALYLCASSLHPDTEAFFGQGTRLTVV.

This clone was detected only once. V and J are TRBV6-5 and TRBJ2-7; TRBD1 aligns across 7 bases. The CDR3 consists of 13 residues. V trimming: 7 bases; J trimming: 3 bases; junction bases outside the gene matches: 6. Germline V gene lookup returns CDR1 MNHEY and CDR2 SVGAGI. The chain's CDR3 is CASTRDRLYEQYF. The CDR3 region has the DNA TGTGCCAGCACACGGGACAGACTCTACGAGCAGTACTTC.

The chain joins TRBV9 to TRBJ2-7; 15 positions match TRBD2. The V segment lost 4 bases and the J segment 5 bases; nucleotides outside the gene matches: 7. This CDR3 is 16 amino acids long. Germline-derived CDR1 and CDR2 are SGDLS and YYNGEE. CDR3 coding DNA: TGTGCCAGCAGCCCCTGGACTAGCGGGGGGGCCCACGAGCAGTACTTC. Protein sequence: CASSPWTSGGAHEQYF.

The chain links TRBV11-1 to TRBJ1-1, with 8 bases that match TRBD1. The CDR3 runs to 14 residues. After removal of 1 base from V and 5 bases from J, the junction contained 3 bases not matched to a gene. Per the germline V gene, CDR1 is SGHAT and CDR2 is FQDESV (reference sequence). The CDR3 DNA reads TGTGCCAGCAGCTTAGTACAGGGGGAAACTGAAGCTTTCTTT. It encodes CASSLVQGETEAFF.

This clone was picked up a small number of times. The chain is built from TRBV28 and TRBJ2-7; D may be TRBD2 (6 bases). This CDR3 has 16 amino acids. Between the trimmed V and J ends, which lost 2 bases and 7 bases, there was a span of 21 bases. Germline assignment: CDR1 MDHEN and CDR2 SYDVKM. The CDR3 sequence is CASSLTGSGLRGEQYF. The DNA for the CDR3 is TGTGCCAGCAGTTTAACGGGCTCGGGTCTACGGGGGGAGCAGTACTTC.

The V call is TRBV25-1, the J call TRBJ1-3, with TRBD1 as a possible D gene (5 bases). Germline V gene lookup returns CDR1 MGHDK and CDR2 SYGVNS. The CDR3 contains 16 residues. Deletions cut 3 bases from V and 2 bases from J, with 14 bases between. CDR3 residues: CASSDSGEGAGNTIYF. As DNA, the CDR3 is TGTGCCAGCAGTGATTCGGGGGAGGGAGCTGGAAACACCATATATTTT.

The V and J genes are TRBV28 and TRBJ2-3; 9 nucleotides agree with TRBD2. Per the germline V gene, CDR1 is MDHEN and CDR2 is SYDVKM. CDR3 size: 16 residues. With 6 bases clipped from V and 4 bases from J, the junction kept 11 bases outside the gene matches. This chain's CDR3 is CASSPRGGARADTQYF. For the CDR3, the DNA is TGTGCCAGCAGCCCCCGCGGGGGGGCGCGGGCAGATACGCAGTATTTT. Combining the CDR3 with reference TRBV28 and TRBJ2-3 gives the whole variable domain DVKVTQSSRYLVKRTGEKVFLECVQDMDHENMFWYRQDPGLGLRLIYFSYDVKMKEKGDIPEGYSVSREKKERFSLILESASTNQTSMYLCASSPRGGARADTQYFGPGTRLTVL.